This is a list of T cell receptor beta chains from one sample in a study of blood T cells in healthy people across ages. TCRdb re-derived calls from the 5' RACE reads in MiXCR, one entry per CDR3 protein. This sample carries 1 million to 1.2 million distinct CDR3 sequences, around two fifths of them seen once, and the ten largest clones take around 14%. The sequenced sample consisted of blood. Every receptor here comes from a man between 18 and 29 years old in good health. Each CDR3 is given with its conserved first and last residue. The order of the fields is V gene, D gene, clone size, J gene, CDR3 DNA, CDR3 protein. D genes are given only for firm matches. For some rows the clone size is stated as once, few or many, or as a class when expanded; others skip it.

V: TRBV5-6
D: TRBD1
size: once
J: TRBJ2-3
DNA: TGTGCCAGCAACTTAATAGATGACAGGGCTCCAGATACGCAGTATTTT
CDR3: CASNLIDDRAPDTQYF

V: TRBV20-1
D: NA
size: NA
J: TRBJ1-6
DNA: TGCAGTGCTCGAACAGATGAAAATTCACCCCTCCACTTT
CDR3: CSARTDENSPLHF

V: TRBV5-1
D: TRBD2
size: few
J: TRBJ2-3
DNA: TGCGCCAGCAGCTTGGAGGGAGCGGGGGACACAGATACGCAGTATTTT
CDR3: CASSLEGAGDTDTQYF

V: TRBV4-2
D: NA
size: NA
J: TRBJ1-2
DNA: TGTGCCAGCAGCCAGAGGGTTGGCTATGGCTACACCTTC
CDR3: CASSQRVGYGYTF

V: TRBV12-3/TRBV12-4
D: NA
size: NA
J: TRBJ2-7
DNA: TGTGCCAGCAGCGTCGAACGTAGCTCCTACAATGAGCAGTACTTC
CDR3: CASSVERSSYNEQYF

V: TRBV12-3/TRBV12-4
D: NA
size: NA
J: TRBJ1-4
DNA: TGTGCCAGCACCACAAGCTATAATGAAAAACTGTTTTTT
CDR3: CASTTSYNEKLFF

V: TRBV12-3/TRBV12-4
D: NA
size: few
J: TRBJ2-3
DNA: TGTGCCAGCGTACAGGGACTTCGCGCGCAGTATTTT
CDR3: CASVQGLRAQYF

V: TRBV10-3
D: NA
size: few
J: TRBJ2-3
DNA: TGTGCCATCTCGGGTAGTGGAGGAACAGATACGCAGTATTTT
CDR3: CAISGSGGTDTQYF

V: TRBV11-2
D: NA
size: few
J: TRBJ2-5
DNA: TGTGCCAGCAGCCGATGGGGGCAGGGTAGAGAGACCCAGTACTTC
CDR3: CASSRWGQGRETQYF

V: TRBV5-6
D: NA
size: few
J: TRBJ2-7
DNA: TGTGCCAGCAGCCTAAATCCCAGGGATTACGAGCAGTACTTC
CDR3: CASSLNPRDYEQYF

V: TRBV14
D: NA
size: few
J: TRBJ2-5
DNA: TGTGCCAGCAGCCAAGAAGGGACCGGGCAAGAGACCCAGTACTTC
CDR3: CASSQEGTGQETQYF

V: TRBV12-3/TRBV12-4
D: NA
size: few
J: TRBJ1-1
DNA: TGTGCCAGCACCCGTGGAGGGATCATGAACACTGAAGCTTTCTTT
CDR3: CASTRGGIMNTEAFF

V: TRBV27
D: NA
size: NA
J: TRBJ2-7
DNA: TGTGCCAGCAGTTTATCGCTGGGGGCGAATTTGAATGAGCAGTACTTC
CDR3: CASSLSLGANLNEQYF

V: TRBV7-9
D: NA
size: few
J: TRBJ1-5
DNA: TGTGCCAGCAGCTCCCAAGAGGGTAGTCAGCCCCAGCATTTT
CDR3: CASSSQEGSQPQHF

V: TRBV30
D: TRBD1
size: once
J: TRBJ2-2
DNA: TGTGCCTGGATGGGGGACAGGGGCAACACCGGGGAGCTGTTTTTT
CDR3: CAWMGDRGNTGELFF

V: TRBV12-3/TRBV12-4
D: TRBD1
size: few
J: TRBJ2-1
DNA: TGTGCCAGCAGCACCGGGACAGGGCTAATCAATGAGCAGTTCTTC
CDR3: CASSTGTGLINEQFF

V: TRBV4-1
D: NA
size: NA
J: TRBJ2-5
DNA: TGCGCCAGCAGCCAAGGACCAACAGGGCTCCCCTACAATGAGCAGTACTTC
CDR3: CASSQGPTGLPYNEQYF

V: TRBV4-2
D: TRBD1
size: NA
J: TRBJ2-1
DNA: TGTGCCGGCAGCGAAAGGGGGACAGGTTCCTACAATGAGCAGTTCTTC
CDR3: CAGSERGTGSYNEQFF

V: TRBV29-1
D: NA
size: NA
J: TRBJ1-2
DNA: TGCAGCGTTGAAGACTCAGTCAGGGGCTGGGGCTACACCTTC
CDR3: CSVEDSVRGWGYTF

V: TRBV5-6
D: TRBD1
size: few
J: TRBJ2-7
DNA: TGTGCCAGCAGCCCCTTAGGACAGGGCTTCTCCTACGAGCAGTACTTC
CDR3: CASSPLGQGFSYEQYF

V: TRBV12-3/TRBV12-4
D: NA
size: NA
J: TRBJ1-6
DNA: TGTGCCAGCAGTCTATCCGGGACCAAAGGGGCCTATAATTCACCCCTCCACTTT
CDR3: CASSLSGTKGAYNSPLHF

V: TRBV7-3
D: TRBD1
size: few
J: TRBJ1-1
DNA: TGTGCCAGCAGCTCCGCAACAGGGGGGAACACTGAAGCTTTCTTT
CDR3: CASSSATGGNTEAFF

V: TRBV27
D: TRBD2
size: NA
J: TRBJ2-7
DNA: TGTGCCAGCAGTTTACTCCCGACTAGCGGGAGAAGCGAGCAGTACTTC
CDR3: CASSLLPTSGRSEQYF

V: TRBV7-6
D: TRBD2
size: NA
J: TRBJ2-2
DNA: TGTGCCAGCAGCTTAGTTATCGGGGGGGCCTCCACCGGGGAGCTGTTTTTT
CDR3: CASSLVIGGASTGELFF

V: TRBV3-1
D: TRBD2
size: few
J: TRBJ2-1
DNA: TGTGCCACAGGACTAGCGGAGTACAATGAGCAGTTCTTC
CDR3: CATGLAEYNEQFF

V: TRBV10-3
D: NA
size: NA
J: TRBJ2-7
DNA: TGTGCCATCAGTGAGACAGGGCAGATCTACGAGCAGTACTTC
CDR3: CAISETGQIYEQYF

V: TRBV6-2/TRBV6-3
D: TRBD2
size: NA
J: TRBJ2-1
DNA: TGTGCCAGCAGTTCTACGGGGGGGTCGTGGGATGAGCAGTTCTTC
CDR3: CASSSTGGSWDEQFF

V: TRBV25-1
D: NA
size: NA
J: TRBJ1-3
DNA: TGTGCCAGCAGTGTCGCAGGAGGAAACACCATATATTTT
CDR3: CASSVAGGNTIYF

V: TRBV6-5
D: NA
size: once
J: TRBJ1-1
DNA: TGTGCCAGCAGAGGTGCAGGGAAGAACACTGAAGCTTTCTTT
CDR3: CASRGAGKNTEAFF

V: TRBV7-2
D: NA
size: few
J: TRBJ1-5
DNA: TGTGCCAGCAGCTTAGATCAACGCCAGCATTTT
CDR3: CASSLDQRQHF

V: TRBV6-6
D: TRBD1
size: NA
J: TRBJ2-7
DNA: TGTGCCAGCAGTACAGGACAGGGGCAGCATACCTACGAGCAGTACTTC
CDR3: CASSTGQGQHTYEQYF

V: TRBV30
D: NA
size: few
J: TRBJ1-1
DNA: TGTGCCTGGAAATCGAACACTGAAGCTTTCTTT
CDR3: CAWKSNTEAFF

V: TRBV5-1
D: NA
size: few
J: TRBJ1-2
DNA: TGCGCCAGCAGCTTGGGGAGCTCTGACTATGGCTACACCTTC
CDR3: CASSLGSSDYGYTF

V: TRBV7-6
D: NA
size: NA
J: TRBJ2-5
DNA: TGTGCCAGCAGCTCCCCCGGTCTCGGAGAAGAGACCCAGTACTTC
CDR3: CASSSPGLGEETQYF

V: TRBV9
D: NA
size: many
J: TRBJ2-3
DNA: TGTGCCAGCAGCGTAGACGTTACAGATACGCAGTATTTT
CDR3: CASSVDVTDTQYF

V: TRBV7-8
D: NA
size: NA
J: TRBJ1-1
DNA: TGTGCCAGCAGCCCTATTGGATCACAGGAGATTGGGAGCACTGAAGCTTTCTTT
CDR3: CASSPIGSQEIGSTEAFF

V: TRBV25-1
D: NA
size: few
J: TRBJ1-2
DNA: TGTGCCAGCAGTGTCTCGGCAGATTATGGCTACACCTTC
CDR3: CASSVSADYGYTF

V: TRBV29-1
D: TRBD2
size: NA
J: TRBJ2-3
DNA: TGCAGCGTTTCGACTAGCTCCAGCACAGATACGCAGTATTTT
CDR3: CSVSTSSSTDTQYF

V: TRBV2
D: NA
size: NA
J: TRBJ1-2
DNA: TGTGCCAGCAGTGAGTCGGATCACTATGGCTACACCTTC
CDR3: CASSESDHYGYTF

V: TRBV12-3/TRBV12-4
D: TRBD2
size: NA
J: TRBJ2-4
DNA: TGTGCCAGCAGTTTAGAGGGGAGGGGTATTCAGTACTTC
CDR3: CASSLEGRGIQYF

V: TRBV6-6
D: TRBD2
size: NA
J: TRBJ2-3
DNA: TGTGCCAGCAGTTACCCCACCAGCGGGGGGCCTACAGATACGCAGTATTTT
CDR3: CASSYPTSGGPTDTQYF

V: TRBV10-3
D: NA
size: few
J: TRBJ2-3
DNA: TGTGCCATCACCCTCACCCTCACAGATACGCAGTATTTT
CDR3: CAITLTLTDTQYF

V: TRBV6-5
D: NA
size: NA
J: TRBJ2-3
DNA: TGTGCCAGCAGTTACGCTGGGGGGTCAAACACAGATACGCAGTATTTT
CDR3: CASSYAGGSNTDTQYF

V: TRBV12-3/TRBV12-4
D: TRBD1
size: NA
J: TRBJ1-5
DNA: TGTGCCAGCAGTTTAGGGACAGGGCATAGCAATCAGCCCCAGCATTTT
CDR3: CASSLGTGHSNQPQHF

V: TRBV6-6
D: TRBD2
size: NA
J: TRBJ2-3
DNA: TGTGCCAGCAGTTACCTAGAGCGGGGACTTCCGACAGATACGCAGTATTTT
CDR3: CASSYLERGLPTDTQYF

V: TRBV2
D: NA
size: many
J: TRBJ1-4
DNA: TGTGCCAGCAGTAGAGCAGGGCCCCCCGATGAAAAACTGTTTTTT
CDR3: CASSRAGPPDEKLFF

V: TRBV4-1
D: NA
size: NA
J: TRBJ1-5
DNA: TGCGCCAGCAGCCAAGACTTATACAATTTGGCCGGCAAGCCCCAGCATTTT
CDR3: CASSQDLYNLAGKPQHF

V: TRBV20-1
D: NA
size: NA
J: TRBJ1-5
DNA: TGCAGTGCCAACCCGGTGGGGGGGCCCCAGCATTTT
CDR3: CSANPVGGPQHF

V: TRBV6-5
D: TRBD1
size: NA
J: TRBJ1-1
DNA: TGTGCCAGCAGACAGGGGGTGTACACTGAAGCTTTCTTT
CDR3: CASRQGVYTEAFF

V: TRBV20-1
D: NA
size: NA
J: TRBJ1-2
DNA: TGCAGTGTTTGGACAGAGGTAATCTATGGCTACACCTTC
CDR3: CSVWTEVIYGYTF

V: TRBV28
D: TRBD1
size: few
J: TRBJ1-2
DNA: TGTGCCAGCCTTTGGACAGGGGGCTATGGCTACACCTTC
CDR3: CASLWTGGYGYTF

V: TRBV12-3/TRBV12-4
D: TRBD1
size: few
J: TRBJ1-5
DNA: TGTGCCAGCAGTTCGACAGGGTATTCGGATCAGCCCCAGCATTTT
CDR3: CASSSTGYSDQPQHF

V: TRBV9
D: NA
size: NA
J: TRBJ2-1
DNA: TGTGCCAGCAGCGTAGGGGACCATTACAATGAGCAGTTCTTC
CDR3: CASSVGDHYNEQFF

V: TRBV12-3/TRBV12-4
D: NA
size: NA
J: TRBJ2-5
DNA: TGTGCCAGCAGTTTACAGCCGCAGGGTCAAGAGACCCAGTACTTC
CDR3: CASSLQPQGQETQYF

V: TRBV19
D: NA
size: few
J: TRBJ1-1
DNA: TGTGCCAGTACACAGGGTGGCGGCACTGAAGCTTTCTTT
CDR3: CASTQGGGTEAFF

V: TRBV7-3
D: NA
size: NA
J: TRBJ1-1
DNA: TGTGCCAGCAGCTCCCAGAAGGGGTTAGCGAACACTGAAGCTTTCTTT
CDR3: CASSSQKGLANTEAFF

V: TRBV20-1
D: NA
size: many
J: TRBJ2-3
DNA: TGCAGTGCTAGTTACGGACTATTCTACACAGATACGCAGTATTTT
CDR3: CSASYGLFYTDTQYF

V: TRBV4-3
D: NA
size: NA
J: TRBJ2-5
DNA: TGCGCCAGCAGCCAGAGGCAAGGGGGGGGGACCTACAATGAGCAGTACTTC
CDR3: CASSQRQGGGTYNEQYF

V: TRBV7-2
D: NA
size: NA
J: TRBJ2-3
DNA: TGTGCCAGCAGCTTAAGGCTAGGGGGAAGCACAGATACGCAGTATTTT
CDR3: CASSLRLGGSTDTQYF

V: TRBV6-5
D: NA
size: NA
J: TRBJ1-6
DNA: TGTGCCAGCAGTTACTCCGGGGAGTCACCCCTCCACTTT
CDR3: CASSYSGESPLHF